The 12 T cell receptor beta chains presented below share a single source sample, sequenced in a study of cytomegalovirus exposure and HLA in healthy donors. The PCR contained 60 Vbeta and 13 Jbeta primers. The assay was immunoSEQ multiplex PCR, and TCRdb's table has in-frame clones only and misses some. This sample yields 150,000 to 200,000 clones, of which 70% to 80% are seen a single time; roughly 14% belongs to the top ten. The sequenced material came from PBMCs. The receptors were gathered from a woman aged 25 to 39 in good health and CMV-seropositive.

This CDR3 reads CAVPGQYGETQYF. The DNA of the CDR3 is TGTGCCGTGCCGGGACAATACGGAGAGACCCAGTACTTC. The genes are TRBV6-1 and TRBJ2-5; weak D call: TRBD1 (6 bases). Germline CDR1 and CDR2: MNHNS and SASEGT. The CDR3 runs 13 residues. Trimming left V 11 bases short and J 4 bases short, with 17 bases between.

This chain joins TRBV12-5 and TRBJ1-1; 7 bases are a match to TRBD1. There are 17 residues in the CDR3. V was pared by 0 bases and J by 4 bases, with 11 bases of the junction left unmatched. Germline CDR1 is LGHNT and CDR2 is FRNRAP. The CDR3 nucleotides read TGTGCTAGTGGTTTGGTACTGAAGGGGGCGGCTCGCACTGAAGCTTTCTTT. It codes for CASGLVLKGAARTEAFF.

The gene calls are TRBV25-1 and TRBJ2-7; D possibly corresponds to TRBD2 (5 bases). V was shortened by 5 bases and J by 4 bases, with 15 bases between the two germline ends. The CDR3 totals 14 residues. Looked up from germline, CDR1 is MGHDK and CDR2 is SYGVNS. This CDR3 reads CASSRSGKLYEQYF. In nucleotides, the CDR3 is TGTGCCAGCAGTAGATCCGGGAAGCTTTACGAGCAGTACTTC.

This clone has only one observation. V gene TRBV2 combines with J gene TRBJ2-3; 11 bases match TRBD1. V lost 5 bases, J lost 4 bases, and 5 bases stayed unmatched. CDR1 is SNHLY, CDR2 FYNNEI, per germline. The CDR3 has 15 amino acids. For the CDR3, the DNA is TGTGCCAGCAGTCCACGGACAGGGGGCTCAGATACGCAGTATTTT. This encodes CASSPRTGGSDTQYF.

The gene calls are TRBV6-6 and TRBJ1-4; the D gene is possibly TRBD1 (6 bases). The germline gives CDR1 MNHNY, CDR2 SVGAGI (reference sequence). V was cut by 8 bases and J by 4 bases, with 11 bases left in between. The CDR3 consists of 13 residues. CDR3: CASGGTFNEKLFF. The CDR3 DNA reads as TGTGCCAGCGGGGGCACTTTTAATGAAAAACTGTTTTTT.

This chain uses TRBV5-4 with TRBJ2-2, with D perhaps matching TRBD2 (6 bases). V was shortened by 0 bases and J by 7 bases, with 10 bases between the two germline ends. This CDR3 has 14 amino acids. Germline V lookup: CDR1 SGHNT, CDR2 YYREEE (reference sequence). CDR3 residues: CASSLVGRDGELFF. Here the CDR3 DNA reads TGTGCCAGCAGCTTGGTCGGGAGAGACGGGGAGCTGTTTTTT.

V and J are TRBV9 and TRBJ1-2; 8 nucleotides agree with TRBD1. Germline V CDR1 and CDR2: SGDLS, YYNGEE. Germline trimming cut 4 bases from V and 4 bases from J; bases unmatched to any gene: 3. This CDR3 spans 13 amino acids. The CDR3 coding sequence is TGTGCCAGCAGCCTACAGGGGGGCTATGGCTACACCTTC. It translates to CASSLQGGYGYTF.

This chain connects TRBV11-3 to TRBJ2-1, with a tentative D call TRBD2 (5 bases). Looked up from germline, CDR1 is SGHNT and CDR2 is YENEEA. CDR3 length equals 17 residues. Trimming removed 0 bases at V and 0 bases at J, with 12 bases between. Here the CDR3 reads CASSLDRSGSSYNEQFF. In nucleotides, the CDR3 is TGTGCCAGCAGCTTAGATCGGAGCGGTAGCTCCTACAATGAGCAGTTCTTC.

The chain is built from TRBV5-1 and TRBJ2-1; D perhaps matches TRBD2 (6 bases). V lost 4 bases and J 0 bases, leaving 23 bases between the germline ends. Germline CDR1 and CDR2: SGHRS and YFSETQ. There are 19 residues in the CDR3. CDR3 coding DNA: TGCGCCAGCAGCCCCCGGGACTTTGAATCCTCACTCTCCTACAATGAGCAGTTCTTC. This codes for CASSPRDFESSLSYNEQFF.

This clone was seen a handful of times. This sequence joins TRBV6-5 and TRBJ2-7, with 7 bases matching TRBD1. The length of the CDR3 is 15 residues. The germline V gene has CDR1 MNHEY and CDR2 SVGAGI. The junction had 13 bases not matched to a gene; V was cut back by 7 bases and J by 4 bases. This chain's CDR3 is CASTLRQGNKYEQYF. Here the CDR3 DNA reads TGTGCCAGCACGCTTCGACAGGGAAACAAATACGAGCAGTACTTC.

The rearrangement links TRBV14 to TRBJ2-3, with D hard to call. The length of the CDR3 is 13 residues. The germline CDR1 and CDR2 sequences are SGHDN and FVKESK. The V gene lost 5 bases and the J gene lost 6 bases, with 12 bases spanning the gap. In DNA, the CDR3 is TGTGCCAGCAGCGCTTTCCCTACCGATACGCAGTATTTT. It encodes CASSAFPTDTQYF.

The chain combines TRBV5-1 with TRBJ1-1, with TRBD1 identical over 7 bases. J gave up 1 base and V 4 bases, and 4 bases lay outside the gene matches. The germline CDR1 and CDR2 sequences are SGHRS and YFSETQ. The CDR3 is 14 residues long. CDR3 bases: TGCGCCAGCAGCGGCCGACAGGGGAACACTGAAGCTTTCTTT. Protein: CASSGRQGNTEAFF.